This T cell receptor beta chain came from a study of shared clonotypes between healthy human individuals. Sequencing used immunoSEQ multiplex PCR; TCRdb keeps in-frame clones, though not all of them. The table records 490,000 or so clones, over 65% of them present only once. The donors were adults (healthy and HIV-negative) with no recent acute infections or vaccinations. Germline V gene sequence: CDR1 MNHEY, CDR2 SMNVEV (reference sequence). The CDR3 spans 16 residues. V lost 8 bases to trimming and J lost 10 bases, with 27 bases between them. The material sequenced was PBMCs. The chain carries TRBV27 and TRBJ2-1, with D maybe TRBD2 (6 bases). This TCR was sampled from a woman in her thirties or forties in good health. Some clones in this sample may be carry-over from other donors' samples. CDR3 amino acids: CASGLAGSQGFREQFF. DNA for the CDR3: TGTGCCAGCGGATTGGCGGGGTCGCAAGGGTTTCGGGAGCAGTTCTTC.